The rows below give T cell receptor beta chains drawn from one sample of a study of CD8 T cells in ankylosing spondylitis. From the 5' RACE reads, TCRdb called clonotypes with MiXCR, one entry per CDR3 protein. The sample includes around 770,000 distinct CDR3 sequences, around 20% of them seen just once. Sequenced sample: blood, either unsorted or a sorted T cell fraction (not recorded which). The receptors stem from a male donor with ankylosing spondylitis. Both conserved end residues are part of each CDR3. D genes are given only for firm matches. Only part of the rows carry a size: once, few, many, or a class if the clone is expanded.

J: TRBJ2-7
length: 14
V: TRBV7-9
D: NA
size: few
DNA: TGTGCCAGCAGCCCCGGGCCCGAATTCCACGAGCAGTACTTC
CDR3: CASSPGPEFHEQYF

J: TRBJ1-4
length: 12
V: TRBV29-1
D: NA
size: many
DNA: TGCAGCGTTGAATCGGGGACCGAAAAACTGTTTTTT
CDR3: CSVESGTEKLFF

J: TRBJ2-2
length: 14
V: TRBV20-1
D: NA
size: few
DNA: TGCAGTGCTAGTTTCGGGAGCAACACCGGGGAGCTGTTTTTT
CDR3: CSASFGSNTGELFF

J: TRBJ1-4
length: 15
V: TRBV5-1
D: TRBD1
size: NA
DNA: TGCGCCAGCAGCTTGGGGAGGGGGCAGAATGAAAAACTGTTTTTT
CDR3: CASSLGRGQNEKLFF

J: TRBJ2-5
length: 17
V: TRBV20-1
D: TRBD1
size: NA
DNA: TGCAGTGCTAGTCCAGGACAGGAACCGTTATATGTAGAGACCCAGTACTTC
CDR3: CSASPGQEPLYVETQYF

J: TRBJ2-7
length: 13
V: TRBV7-8
D: NA
size: few
DNA: TGTGCCAGCAGCTTAGACGCCTCCTACGAGCAGTACTTC
CDR3: CASSLDASYEQYF

J: TRBJ1-5
length: 13
V: TRBV29-1
D: NA
size: few
DNA: TGCAGCGTTCAAGTGGCGGGCAATCAGCCCCAGCATTTT
CDR3: CSVQVAGNQPQHF

J: TRBJ2-5
length: 12
V: TRBV12-3/TRBV12-4
D: NA
size: NA
DNA: TGTGCCAGCAGTTACGGGACAGAGACCCAGTACTTC
CDR3: CASSYGTETQYF

J: TRBJ2-3
length: 15
V: TRBV27
D: TRBD2
size: NA
DNA: TGTGCCAGCAGTTCGACTAGCGGGAGTGCGGATACGCAGTATTTT
CDR3: CASSSTSGSADTQYF

J: TRBJ2-3
length: 15
V: TRBV25-1
D: TRBD2
size: NA
DNA: TGTGCCAGCAGTCCCCGCGGGGGGAGGGCAGATACGCAGTATTTT
CDR3: CASSPRGGRADTQYF

J: TRBJ2-3
length: 13
V: TRBV20-1
D: NA
size: NA
DNA: TGCAGTGCCCAGGACAGTAACACAGATACGCAGTATTTT
CDR3: CSAQDSNTDTQYF